These 29 T cell receptor beta chains were sequenced from one sample in a study of T cell responses to AZD1222 COVID-19 vaccine. Here immunoSEQ multiplex PCR was the method, and the copy in TCRdb shows in-frame clones only, minus some. The sample yields around 150,000 clones, around 92% seen once. Sequenced material: peripheral blood, taken 28 days after the second AZD1222 dose. These TCRs come from an adult who received the AZD1222 COVID-19 vaccine.

V is TRBV14 and J is TRBJ2-7, with D perhaps being TRBD1 or TRBD2 (5 bases each). The CDR3 loop spans 14 amino acids. Deletions cut 2 bases from V and 5 bases from J, with 13 bases between. CDR1 and CDR2 from the germline V gene are SGHDN and FVKESK. The CDR3 sequence is CASSQIRVEDEQYF. For the CDR3, the DNA is TGTGCCAGCAGCCAAATCAGGGTGGAGGACGAGCAGTACTTC.

V and J are TRBV14 and TRBJ1-6, with TRBD1 as a possible D gene (5 bases). Trimming cost V 4 bases and J 9 bases, with 13 bases left between them. The CDR3 has 14 residues. Germline V gene lookup returns CDR1 SGHDN and CDR2 FVKESK. The chain's CDR3 is CASSLSGGGSPLHF. Written as DNA, the CDR3 is TGTGCCAGCAGCCTTTCGGGGGGTGGTTCACCCCTCCACTTT.

V usage is TRBV6-1 and J usage is TRBJ2-4, with a weak D call TRBD1 (6 bases). There are 14 residues in the CDR3. Germline CDR1 is MNHNS and CDR2 is SASEGT. V was pared by 2 bases and J by 13 bases, with 18 bases between. CDR3 protein: CASSESYREGQQYF. In nucleotides, the CDR3 is TGTGCCAGCAGTGAATCCTACCGAGAAGGACAGCAGTACTTC.

The chain couples TRBV7-9 to TRBJ1-2; D gene unclear. CDR3 size: 14 residues. In germline, CDR1 is SEHNR, CDR2 FQNEAQ (reference sequence). Trimming stripped 5 bases from V and 2 bases from J, with 12 bases between. The CDR3 DNA sequence: TGTGCCAGCAGCCCCTCGCAGAGAAACTATGGCTACACCTTC. Translation: CASSPSQRNYGYTF.

The DNA for the CDR3 is TGTGCCTGGAGTAAACCGGGACAGGGAGCCTATGGCTACACCTTC. Translating it yields CAWSKPGQGAYGYTF. The chain couples TRBV30 to TRBJ1-2; 9 bases align to TRBD1. The CDR3 has 15 amino acids. The germline V gene has CDR1 GTSNPN and CDR2 SVGIG (reference sequence). Losses at the gene ends were 2 bases for V and 4 bases for J; bases not matched to a gene: 8.

The chain is built from TRBV6-5 and TRBJ2-1; TRBD1 matches at 8 bases. The V and J ends lost 6 bases and 4 bases, in that order; junction bases with no gene match: 5. Looked up from germline, CDR1 is MNHEY and CDR2 is SVGAGI. The CDR3 sequence is 14 residues long. CDR3: CASSLRGPYNEQFF. The DNA of the CDR3 is TGTGCCAGCAGCCTCAGGGGGCCTTACAATGAGCAGTTCTTC.

This clone was seen just once. The rearrangement uses TRBV25-1 and TRBJ2-7; no firm D call. Trimming left V 1 base short and J 4 bases short, with 11 bases between. The length of the CDR3 is 14 residues. CDR1 is MGHDK and CDR2 is SYGVNS in the germline V gene. The CDR3 region is CASSESGYGYEQYF. The DNA of the CDR3 is TGTGCCAGCAGTGAATCCGGCTACGGATACGAGCAGTACTTC.

The chain is built from TRBV5-4 and TRBJ2-7, with D uncertain. Germline V gene data show CDR1 as SGHNT and CDR2 as YYREEE (reference sequence). The CDR3 is 15 amino acids. Trimming left V 4 bases short and J 1 base short, with 15 bases between. CDR3 loop: CASSNPDGDSYEQYF. The DNA for the CDR3 is TGTGCCAGCAGCAATCCGGATGGGGATTCCTACGAGCAGTACTTC.

The chain couples TRBV19 to TRBJ2-3; 9 nucleotides line up with TRBD1. This CDR3 is 15 amino acids long. The germline CDR1 and CDR2 sequences are LNHDA and SQIVND (reference sequence). Unmatched junction bases numbered 2, after V lost 4 bases and J lost 0 bases. CDR3 region: CASSTQGASTDTQYF. In nucleotides, the CDR3 is TGTGCCAGTAGTACACAGGGGGCGAGCACAGATACGCAGTATTTT.

The chain carries TRBV28 and TRBJ1-1; 7 bases are a match to TRBD1. The CDR3 spans 12 residues. In germline, CDR1 is MDHEN, CDR2 SYDVKM. J lost 3 bases, V lost 8 bases, and 3 bases had no gene match. In DNA, the CDR3 is TGTGCCAGCTACGACAGGGACACTGAAGCTTTCTTT. This sequence encodes CASYDRDTEAFF.

The V and J genes are TRBV5-1 and TRBJ1-2; D not certain. The CDR3 contains 13 residues. The germline V gene encodes CDR1 SGHRS and CDR2 YFSETQ. Trimming pared 1 base from V and 5 bases from J, leaving 9 bases between. The CDR3 DNA reads as TGCGCCAGCAGCTTGTCGGCGCTGTATGGCTACACCTTC. Translating it yields CASSLSALYGYTF.

The CDR3 sequence: CASSLTATEAFF. The CDR3 nucleotides are TGTGCCAGCAGTTTAACGGCAACTGAAGCTTTCTTT. The chain carries TRBV28 and TRBJ1-1; D unclear. The V gene's germline CDR1 is MDHEN and CDR2 SYDVKM. This CDR3 comprises 12 residues. Trimming pared 2 bases from V and 5 bases from J, leaving 6 bases between. The whole variable domain, filled in from reference TRBV28 and TRBJ1-1, reads DVKVTQSSRYLVKRTGEKVFLECVQDMDHENMFWYRQDPGLGLRLIYFSYDVKMKEKGDIPEGYSVSREKKERFSLILESASTNQTSMYLCASSLTATEAFFGQGTRLTVV.

The chain's CDR3 is CASSLDREDPSSNQPQHF. The CDR3 DNA is TGTGCCAGCAGTTTAGACAGAGAAGATCCATCAAGCAATCAGCCCCAGCATTTT. V and J are TRBV28 and TRBJ1-5; maybe TRBD1 (5 bases). Germline V lookup: CDR1 MDHEN, CDR2 SYDVKM. Deletions cut 2 bases from V and 1 base from J, with 18 bases between. This CDR3 comprises 18 residues.

This chain joins TRBV6-5 and TRBJ2-1; D uncertain. Per germline, CDR1 MNHEY and CDR2 SVGAGI. Trimming stripped 10 bases from V and 8 bases from J, with 12 bases between. CDR3 length equals 11 residues. CDR3 loop: CATGVAHEQFF. DNA of the CDR3: TGTGCCACTGGGGTGGCCCATGAGCAGTTCTTC.

The rearrangement links TRBV14 to TRBJ2-1; 11 bases fit TRBD1. The ends lost 2 bases at V and 4 bases at J; junction bases unmatched: 16. The CDR3 consists of 20 residues. Germline CDR1 reads SGHDN; CDR2 reads FVKESK. The DNA of the CDR3 is TGTGCCAGCAGCCAACCCTTAGCCGGCCGGGACAGGGGGACTTACAATGAGCAGTTCTTC. This codes for CASSQPLAGRDRGTYNEQFF.

This rearrangement joins TRBV19 to TRBJ2-2; perhaps TRBD1 as D (6 bases). Germline V gene sequence: CDR1 LNHDA, CDR2 SQIVND (reference sequence). The CDR3 runs to 14 residues. The germline V and J ends were trimmed by 9 bases and 0 bases, with 11 bases remaining between them. CDR3 in DNA: TGTGCCAGCCGGGGACAATCGAACACCGGGGAGCTGTTTTTT. Encoded protein: CASRGQSNTGELFF.

The chain has TRBV27 and TRBJ1-2; D remains ambiguous. This CDR3 has 14 amino acids. Germline V gene data show CDR1 as MNHEY and CDR2 as SMNVEV (reference sequence). Trimming pared 4 bases from V and 4 bases from J, leaving 13 bases between. The CDR3 bases are TGTGCCAGCAGTTCCCTCGCGGCGGGCTATGGCTACACCTTC. Amino acid sequence: CASSSLAAGYGYTF.

The chain links TRBV5-1 to TRBJ1-1, with a possible D match to TRBD1 (6 bases). The CDR3 totals 16 residues. V gave up 2 bases and J gave up 3 bases, with 17 bases separating them. CDR1 and CDR2 from the germline V gene are SGHRS and YFSETQ. The CDR3 coding sequence is TGCGCCAGCAGCTTAACAGGGATGGTCGAATACACTGAAGCTTTCTTT. Its protein is CASSLTGMVEYTEAFF.

The gene calls are TRBV19 and TRBJ1-1, with D perhaps matching TRBD1 (6 bases). CDR3 length equals 15 residues. Germline V gene sequence: CDR1 LNHDA, CDR2 SQIVND (reference sequence). V dropped 10 bases and J dropped 4 bases, with 22 bases sitting between them. The chain's CDR3 is CATKLLQGHGTEAFF. In DNA, the CDR3 is TGTGCCACAAAGCTCCTACAGGGACATGGCACTGAAGCTTTCTTT.

The chain links TRBV21-1 to TRBJ2-1; the table names TRBD2, a call not compared with the DNA. TRBV21-1 represents a pseudogene. The CDR3 covers 18 residues. CDR3 sequence reads: CASSKGGGSGYRAVEQFF. For the CDR3, the DNA is TGTGCCAGCAGCAAAGGGGGAGGCAGTGGTTATAGAGCGGTTGAGCAGTTCTTC.

The CDR3 region has the DNA TGCAGCGTTGGCCTTAGGGACAGCCGCATGAACACTGAAGCTTTCTTT. Its protein is CSVGLRDSRMNTEAFF. The rearrangement joins TRBV29-1 to TRBJ1-1, with 7 positions matching TRBD1. V was pared by 4 bases and J by 0 bases, with 11 bases of the junction left unmatched. Germline CDR1 reads SQVTM; CDR2 reads ANQGSEA. The CDR3 runs 16 residues.

The rearrangement uses TRBV28 and TRBJ1-1; 8 nucleotides agree with TRBD1. Germline V lookup: CDR1 MDHEN, CDR2 SYDVKM. The junction had 4 bases not matched to a gene; V was cut back by 2 bases and J by 5 bases. The CDR3 loop spans 14 amino acids. This CDR3 reads CASSLVRGRTEAFF. CDR3 DNA: TGTGCCAGCAGTTTAGTCAGGGGGCGGACTGAAGCTTTCTTT.

V usage is TRBV28 and J usage is TRBJ1-1, with 8 bases matching TRBD1. This CDR3 spans 12 amino acids. The germline V gene encodes CDR1 MDHEN and CDR2 SYDVKM. V trimming: 6 bases; J trimming: 10 bases; junction bases outside the gene matches: 7. CDR3 sequence: CASRSGGGGAFF. The CDR3 nucleotides are TGTGCCAGCAGATCAGGGGGCGGAGGAGCTTTCTTT.

The chain is built from TRBV5-6 and TRBJ1-2, with 7 positions matching TRBD1. The V segment lost 2 bases and the J segment 7 bases; nucleotides outside the gene matches: 5. CDR3 length: 13 amino acids. Per the germline V gene, CDR1 is SGHDT and CDR2 is YYEEEE. CDR3 residues: CASSFRQGRGYTF. Here the CDR3 DNA reads TGTGCCAGCAGCTTTAGACAGGGACGTGGCTACACCTTC.

The V and J genes are TRBV2 and TRBJ2-7; tentative D call: TRBD2 (6 bases). The ends were cut back, 0 bases at V and 7 bases at J, with 13 bases in the middle. Germline assignment: CDR1 SNHLY and CDR2 FYNNEI. The CDR3 is 14 residues long. CDR3 DNA sequence: TGTGCCAGCAGTGAAGCGGCGGGAAGGTGGGAGCAGTACTTC. It specifies CASSEAAGRWEQYF. The variable domain in full, with the rest retrieved from reference TRBV2 and TRBJ2-7, is EPEVTQTPSHQVTQMGQEVILRCVPISNHLYFYWYRQILGQKVEFLVSFYNNEISEKSEIFDDQFSVERPDGSNFTLKIRSTKLEDSAMYFCASSEAAGRWEQYFGPGTRLTVT.

This chain connects TRBV28 to TRBJ2-4; 8 bases fit TRBD1. Trimming removed 8 bases from V and 1 base from J; junction bases left unmatched: 13. Germline CDR1 is MDHEN and CDR2 is SYDVKM. This CDR3 is built from 17 residues. The CDR3 is CASGGRTGSMAKNIQYF. In DNA, the CDR3 is TGTGCCAGCGGAGGCAGGACAGGGAGCATGGCCAAAAACATTCAGTACTTC.

The chain uses TRBV20-1 and TRBJ1-2; D unclear. CDR3 length: 12 amino acids. Germline V CDR1 and CDR2: DFQATT, SNEGSKA (reference sequence). V lost 3 bases and J 5 bases, leaving 10 bases between the germline ends. The CDR3 protein is CSASTGVYGYTF. DNA of the CDR3: TGCAGTGCTAGTACCGGGGTTTATGGCTACACCTTC.

CDR3 loop: CASSFPGLTNTQYF. The CDR3 region has the DNA TGTGCCAGCAGCTTCCCCGGGCTGACGAATACGCAGTATTTT. The chain employs TRBV7-2 and TRBJ2-3; D remains unclear. Germline V gene data show CDR1 as SGHTA and CDR2 as FQGNSA. The CDR3 covers 14 residues. Trimming left V 3 bases short and J 7 bases short, with 14 bases between.

The V and J genes are TRBV6-5 and TRBJ2-3, with a possible D match to TRBD1 (6 bases). The CDR3 sequence is 15 residues long. Trimming cost V 6 bases and J 3 bases, with 16 bases left between them. In germline, CDR1 is MNHEY, CDR2 SVGAGI. The CDR3 bases are TGTGCCAGCAGCCTACAGGGTTCAAGGACAGATACGCAGTATTTT. It yields the protein CASSLQGSRTDTQYF.